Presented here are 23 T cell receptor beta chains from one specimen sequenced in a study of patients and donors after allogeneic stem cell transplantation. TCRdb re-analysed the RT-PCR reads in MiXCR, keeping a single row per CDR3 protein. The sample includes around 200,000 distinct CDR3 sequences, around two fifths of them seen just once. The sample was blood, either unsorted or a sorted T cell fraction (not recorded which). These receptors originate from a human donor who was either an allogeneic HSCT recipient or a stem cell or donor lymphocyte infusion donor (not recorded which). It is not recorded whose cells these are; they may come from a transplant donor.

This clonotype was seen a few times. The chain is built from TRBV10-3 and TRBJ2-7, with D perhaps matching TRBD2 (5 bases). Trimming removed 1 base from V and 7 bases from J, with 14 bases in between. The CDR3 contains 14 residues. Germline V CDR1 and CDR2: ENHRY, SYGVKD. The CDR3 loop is CAISEFPGEKEQYF. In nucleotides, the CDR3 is TGTGCCATCAGTGAGTTCCCCGGGGAGAAGGAGCAGTACTTC.

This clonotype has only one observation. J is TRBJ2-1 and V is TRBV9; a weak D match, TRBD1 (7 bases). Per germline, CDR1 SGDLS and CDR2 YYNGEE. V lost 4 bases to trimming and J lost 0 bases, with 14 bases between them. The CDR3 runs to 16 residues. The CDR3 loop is CASSPGGTSSYNEQFF. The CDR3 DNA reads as TGTGCCAGCAGCCCAGGGGGGACGAGCTCCTACAATGAGCAGTTCTTC.

The CDR3 loop reads CASSLASRGTGELFF. The DNA of the CDR3 is TGCGCCAGCAGCTTGGCCAGTAGGGGCACCGGGGAGCTGTTTTTT. The rearrangement uses TRBV5-1 and TRBJ2-2, with a possible D match to TRBD1 (5 bases). CDR1 and CDR2 from the germline V gene are SGHRS and YFSETQ. The CDR3 is 15 amino acids. Trimming took 0 bases from V and 4 from J, leaving 10 bases between them. Filled out from reference TRBV5-1 and TRBJ2-2, the complete variable domain reads KAGVTQTPRYLIKTRGQQVTLSCSPISGHRSVSWYQQTPGQGLQFLFEYFSETQRNKGNFPGRFSGRQFSNSRSEMNVSTLELGDSALYLCASSLASRGTGELFFGEGSRLTVL.

In nucleotides, the CDR3 is TGTGCCAGCAGCCCGGGGTATTTCACCTACGAGCAGTACTTC. Encoded protein: CASSPGYFTYEQYF. This chain links TRBV5-5 with TRBJ2-7, with a tentative D call TRBD2 (5 bases). The CDR3 runs 14 residues. With 4 bases removed from V and 2 bases from J, the gap between germline ends came to 13 bases. From germline, CDR1 is SGHKS and CDR2 YYEKEE (reference sequence). The complete variable domain, with remaining parts taken from reference TRBV5-5 and TRBJ2-7, reads DAGVTQSPTHLIKTRGQQVTLRCSPISGHKSVSWYQQVLGQGPQFIFQYYEKEERGRGNFPDRFSARQFPNYSSELNVNALLLGDSALYLCASSPGYFTYEQYFGPGTRLTVT.

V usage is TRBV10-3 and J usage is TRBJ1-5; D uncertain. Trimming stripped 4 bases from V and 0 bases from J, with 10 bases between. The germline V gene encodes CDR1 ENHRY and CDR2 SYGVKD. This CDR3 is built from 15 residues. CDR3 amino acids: CAISAEGLSNQPQHF. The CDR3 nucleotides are TGTGCCATCAGTGCGGAAGGACTTAGCAATCAGCCCCAGCATTTT.

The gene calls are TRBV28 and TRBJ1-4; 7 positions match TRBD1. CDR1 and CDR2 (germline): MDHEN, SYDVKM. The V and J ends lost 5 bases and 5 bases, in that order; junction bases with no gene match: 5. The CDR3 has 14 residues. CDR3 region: CASSLRGGNEKLFF. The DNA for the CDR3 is TGTGCCAGCAGTCTCAGGGGGGGGAATGAAAAACTGTTTTTT.

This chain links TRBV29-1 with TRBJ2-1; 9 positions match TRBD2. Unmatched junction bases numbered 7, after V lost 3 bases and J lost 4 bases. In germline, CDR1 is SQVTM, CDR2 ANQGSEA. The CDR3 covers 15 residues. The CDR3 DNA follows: TGCAGCGTTGATGGCGGGGGGGCCTTGTACAATGAGCAGTTCTTC. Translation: CSVDGGGALYNEQFF.

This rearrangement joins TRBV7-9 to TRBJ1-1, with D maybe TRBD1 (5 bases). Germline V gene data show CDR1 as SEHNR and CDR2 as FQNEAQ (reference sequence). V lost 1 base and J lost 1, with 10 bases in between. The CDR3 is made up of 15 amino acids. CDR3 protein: CASSLVDGQNTEAFF. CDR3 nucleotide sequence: TGTGCCAGCAGCTTAGTTGACGGACAGAACACTGAAGCTTTCTTT.

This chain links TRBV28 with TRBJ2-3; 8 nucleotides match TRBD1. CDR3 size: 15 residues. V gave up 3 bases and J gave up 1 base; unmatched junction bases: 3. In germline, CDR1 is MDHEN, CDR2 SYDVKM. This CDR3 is CASSFQTGGTDTQYF. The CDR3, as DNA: TGTGCCAGCAGTTTTCAGACAGGGGGCACAGATACGCAGTATTTT.

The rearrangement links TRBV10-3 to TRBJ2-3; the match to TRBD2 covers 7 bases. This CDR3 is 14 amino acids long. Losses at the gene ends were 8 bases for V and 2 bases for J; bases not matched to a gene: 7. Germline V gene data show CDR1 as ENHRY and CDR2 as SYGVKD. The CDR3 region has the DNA TGTGCCATCTCCAGCGGGGTGACCACAGATACGCAGTATTTT. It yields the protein CAISSGVTTDTQYF.

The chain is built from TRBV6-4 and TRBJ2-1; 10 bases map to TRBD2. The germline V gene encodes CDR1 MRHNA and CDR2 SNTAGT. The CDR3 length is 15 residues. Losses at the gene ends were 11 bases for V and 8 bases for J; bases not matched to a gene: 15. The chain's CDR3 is CAARYQRGGGDEQFF. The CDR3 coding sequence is TGTGCCGCTCGGTATCAGCGGGGGGGCGGCGATGAGCAGTTCTTC.

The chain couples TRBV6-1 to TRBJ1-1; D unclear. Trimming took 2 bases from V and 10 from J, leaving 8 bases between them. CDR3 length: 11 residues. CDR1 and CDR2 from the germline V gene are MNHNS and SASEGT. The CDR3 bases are TGTGCCAGCAGTGAACGGAGAGGAGCTTTCTTT. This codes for CASSERRGAFF.

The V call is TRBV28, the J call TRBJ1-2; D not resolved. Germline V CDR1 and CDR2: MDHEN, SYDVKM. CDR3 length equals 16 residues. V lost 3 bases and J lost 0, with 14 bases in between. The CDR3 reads CASSFKGGEANYGYTF. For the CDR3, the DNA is TGTGCCAGCAGTTTTAAGGGCGGGGAAGCTAACTATGGCTACACCTTC.

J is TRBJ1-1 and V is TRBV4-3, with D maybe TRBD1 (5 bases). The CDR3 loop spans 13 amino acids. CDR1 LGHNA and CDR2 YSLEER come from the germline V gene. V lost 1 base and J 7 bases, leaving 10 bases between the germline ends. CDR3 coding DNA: TGCGCCAGCAGCCAAGTAACAGGCAGTGAAGCTTTCTTT. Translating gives CASSQVTGSEAFF.

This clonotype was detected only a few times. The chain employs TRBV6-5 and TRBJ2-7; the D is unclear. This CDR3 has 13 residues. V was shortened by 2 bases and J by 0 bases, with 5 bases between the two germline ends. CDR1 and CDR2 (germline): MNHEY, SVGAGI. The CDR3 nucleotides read TGTGCCAGCAGTTACGGGATCTCCTACGAGCAGTACTTC. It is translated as CASSYGISYEQYF.

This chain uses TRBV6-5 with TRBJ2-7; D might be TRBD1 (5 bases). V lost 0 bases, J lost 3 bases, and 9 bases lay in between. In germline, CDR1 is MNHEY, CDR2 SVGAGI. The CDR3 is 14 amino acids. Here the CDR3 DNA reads TGTGCCAGCAGTTACTCGGGGCGAAGCTACGAGCAGTACTTC. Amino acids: CASSYSGRSYEQYF.

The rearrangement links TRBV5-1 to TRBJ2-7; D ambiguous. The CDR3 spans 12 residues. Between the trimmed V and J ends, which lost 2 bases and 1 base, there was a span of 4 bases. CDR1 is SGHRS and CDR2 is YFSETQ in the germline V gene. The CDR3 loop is CASSLFSYEQYF. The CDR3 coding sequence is TGCGCCAGCAGCTTATTTTCCTACGAGCAGTACTTC.

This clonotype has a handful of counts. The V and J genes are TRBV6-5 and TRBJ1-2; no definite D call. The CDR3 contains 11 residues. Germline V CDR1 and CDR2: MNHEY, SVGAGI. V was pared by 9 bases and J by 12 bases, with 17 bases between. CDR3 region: CASGGVKVHTF. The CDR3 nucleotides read TGTGCCAGTGGCGGTGTAAAGGTCCACACCTTC.

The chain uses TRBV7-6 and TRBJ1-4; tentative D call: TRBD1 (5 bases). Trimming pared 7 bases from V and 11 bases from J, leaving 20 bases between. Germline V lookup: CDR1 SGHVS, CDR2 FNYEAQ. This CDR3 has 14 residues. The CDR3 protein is CASTTISLGGKLFF. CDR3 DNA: TGTGCCAGCACCACCATATCCCTGGGGGGGAAACTGTTTTTT.

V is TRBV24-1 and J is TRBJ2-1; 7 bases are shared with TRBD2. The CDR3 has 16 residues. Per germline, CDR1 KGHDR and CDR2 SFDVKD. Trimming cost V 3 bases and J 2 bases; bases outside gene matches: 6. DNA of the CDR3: TGTGCCACCAGTGATAGCCGGGACTATCCCTACAATGAGCAGTTCTTC. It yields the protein CATSDSRDYPYNEQFF.

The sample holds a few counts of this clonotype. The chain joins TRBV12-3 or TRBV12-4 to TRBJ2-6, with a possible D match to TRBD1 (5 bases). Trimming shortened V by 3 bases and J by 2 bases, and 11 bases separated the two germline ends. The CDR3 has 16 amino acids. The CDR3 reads CASSLSGLTGANVLTF. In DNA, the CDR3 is TGTGCCAGCAGTTTGTCAGGGCTAACTGGGGCCAACGTCCTGACTTTC.

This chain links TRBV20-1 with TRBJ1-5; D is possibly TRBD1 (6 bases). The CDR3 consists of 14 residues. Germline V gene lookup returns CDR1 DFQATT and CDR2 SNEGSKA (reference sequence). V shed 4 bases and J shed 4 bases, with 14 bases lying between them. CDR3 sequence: CSATPGQLNQPQHF. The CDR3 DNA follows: TGCAGTGCTACGCCGGGACAACTAAATCAGCCCCAGCATTTT.

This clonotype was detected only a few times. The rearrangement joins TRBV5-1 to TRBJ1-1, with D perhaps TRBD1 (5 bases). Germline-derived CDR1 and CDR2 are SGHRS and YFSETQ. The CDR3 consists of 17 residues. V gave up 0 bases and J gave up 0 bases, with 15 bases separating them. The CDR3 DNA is TGCGCCAGCAGCTTGGAGGCAGGGTCCCACATGAACACTGAAGCTTTCTTT. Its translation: CASSLEAGSHMNTEAFF.